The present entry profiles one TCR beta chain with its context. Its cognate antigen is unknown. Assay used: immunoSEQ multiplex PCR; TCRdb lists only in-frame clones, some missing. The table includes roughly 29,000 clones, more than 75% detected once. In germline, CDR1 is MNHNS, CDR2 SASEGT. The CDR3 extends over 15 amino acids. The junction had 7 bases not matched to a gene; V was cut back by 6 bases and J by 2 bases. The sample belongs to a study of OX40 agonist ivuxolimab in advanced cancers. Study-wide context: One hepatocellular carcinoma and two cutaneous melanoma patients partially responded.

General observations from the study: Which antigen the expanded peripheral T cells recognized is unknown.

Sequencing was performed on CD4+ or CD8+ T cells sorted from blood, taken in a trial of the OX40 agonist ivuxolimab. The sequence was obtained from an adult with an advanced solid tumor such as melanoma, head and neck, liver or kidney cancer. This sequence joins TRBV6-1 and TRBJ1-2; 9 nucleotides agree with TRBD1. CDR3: CASRTGTGPNYGYTF. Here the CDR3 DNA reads TGTGCCAGCAGGACAGGGACAGGGCCGAACTATGGCTACACCTTC.